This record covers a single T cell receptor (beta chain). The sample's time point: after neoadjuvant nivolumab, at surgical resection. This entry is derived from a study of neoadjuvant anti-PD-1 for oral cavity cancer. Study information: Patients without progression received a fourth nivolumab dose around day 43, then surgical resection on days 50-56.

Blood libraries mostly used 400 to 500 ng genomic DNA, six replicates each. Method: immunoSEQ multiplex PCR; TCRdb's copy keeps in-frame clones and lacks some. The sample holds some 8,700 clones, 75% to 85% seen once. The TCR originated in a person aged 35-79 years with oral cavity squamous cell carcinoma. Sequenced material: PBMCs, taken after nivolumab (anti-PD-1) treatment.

The CDR3 loop reads CASTDSNSPLHF. CDR3 DNA: TGTGCCAGCACCGACTCTAATTCACCCCTCCACTTT. The V gene is TRBV6-5, the J gene TRBJ1-6; no clear D. The germline V gene encodes CDR1 MNHEY and CDR2 SVGAGI. The V gene lost 7 bases and the J gene lost 6 bases, with 7 bases spanning the gap. The CDR3 is 12 amino acids.